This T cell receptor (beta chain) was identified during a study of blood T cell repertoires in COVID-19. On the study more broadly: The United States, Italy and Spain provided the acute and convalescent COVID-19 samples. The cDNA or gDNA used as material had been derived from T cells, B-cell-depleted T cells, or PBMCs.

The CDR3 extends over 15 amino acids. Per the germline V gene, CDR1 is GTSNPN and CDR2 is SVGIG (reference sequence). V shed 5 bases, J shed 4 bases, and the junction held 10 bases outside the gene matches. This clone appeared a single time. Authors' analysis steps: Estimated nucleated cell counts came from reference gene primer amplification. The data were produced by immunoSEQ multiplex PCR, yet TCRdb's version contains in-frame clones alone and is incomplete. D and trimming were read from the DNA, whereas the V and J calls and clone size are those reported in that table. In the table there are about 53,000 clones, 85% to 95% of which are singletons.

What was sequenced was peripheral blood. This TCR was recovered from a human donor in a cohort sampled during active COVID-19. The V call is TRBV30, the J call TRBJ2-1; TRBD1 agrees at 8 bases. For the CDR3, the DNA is TGTGCCTGGGACAGGGGAGTAGACTCGTACAATGAGCAGTTCTTC. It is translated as CAWDRGVDSYNEQFF.